These 17 T cell receptor beta chains originate from one sample sequenced in a study of cytomegalovirus exposure and HLA in healthy donors. The PCR contained 60 Vbeta and 13 Jbeta primers. Clones were read by immunoSEQ multiplex PCR, and TCRdb kept only the in-frame ones, dropping some. The sample includes tens of thousands of clones. Source material: PBMCs. These receptors came from a woman between 25 and 40 years old in good health and CMV-seronegative.

The gene calls are TRBV6-5 and TRBJ1-2; D possibly corresponds to TRBD1 (6 bases). The V gene lost 5 bases and the J gene lost 5 bases, with 18 bases spanning the gap. CDR1 is MNHEY and CDR2 is SVGAGI in the germline V gene. The CDR3 has 15 amino acids. CDR3 bases: TGTGCCAGCAGTCGGACAGTTGGGAACATGTATGGCTACACCTTC. Protein product: CASSRTVGNMYGYTF.

The CDR3 loop is CASSGGTGLAEAFF. CDR3 DNA sequence: TGTGCCAGCAGCGGAGGGACAGGTCTAGCTGAAGCTTTCTTT. The V gene is TRBV9, the J gene TRBJ1-1; TRBD1 matches 8 bases. After removal of 3 bases from V and 6 bases from J, the junction contained 7 bases not matched to a gene. The CDR3 contains 14 residues. CDR1 is SGDLS, CDR2 YYNGEE, per germline.

This sequence joins TRBV18 and TRBJ2-2; 7 bases are a match to TRBD1. CDR1 is KGHSH and CDR2 is LQKENI in the germline V gene. CDR3 length equals 16 residues. Unmatched junction bases numbered 7, after V lost 4 bases and J lost 2 bases. The CDR3, as DNA: TGTGCCAGCTCACGCGAGACAGGGAGCAACACCGGGGAGCTGTTTTTT. This encodes CASSRETGSNTGELFF.

The rearrangement links TRBV6-1 to TRBJ2-1; 8 bases map to TRBD1. Germline V lookup: CDR1 MNHNS, CDR2 SASEGT. This CDR3 has 14 amino acids. J was trimmed by 7 bases and V by 2 bases; bases with no gene match: 4. In DNA, the CDR3 is TGTGCCAGCAGTGAACAGGGGGCGGGAAATGAGCAGTTCTTC. As protein: CASSEQGAGNEQFF.

This chain connects TRBV6-1 to TRBJ1-3, with D perhaps TRBD1 (6 bases). The germline gives CDR1 MNHNS, CDR2 SASEGT. This CDR3 has 13 amino acids. Trimming took 10 bases from V and 4 from J, leaving 14 bases between them. CDR3: CATRPGVGNTIYF. CDR3 in DNA: TGTGCCACCCGTCCAGGGGTAGGAAACACCATATATTTT.

This sequence joins TRBV6-5 and TRBJ2-7; a possible D gene is TRBD2 (5 bases). V lost 0 bases and J 3 bases, leaving 12 bases between the germline ends. This CDR3 has 15 residues. Germline assignment: CDR1 MNHEY and CDR2 SVGAGI. The CDR3 protein is CASSYSGGLGYEQYF. The CDR3, as DNA: TGTGCCAGCAGTTACTCGGGCGGACTTGGCTACGAGCAGTACTTC.

The chain combines TRBV7-6 with TRBJ1-3; D is perhaps TRBD1 (6 bases). The CDR3 extends over 13 amino acids. Per the germline V gene, CDR1 is SGHVS and CDR2 is FNYEAQ. V was shortened by 5 bases and J by 5 bases, with 10 bases between the two germline ends. CDR3 protein: CASSVDSRNTIYF. In nucleotides, the CDR3 is TGTGCCAGCAGCGTGGACAGTAGAAACACCATATATTTT.

The rearrangement joins TRBV7-9 to TRBJ2-1; TRBD2 matches at 9 bases. Germline loops: CDR1 SEHNR, CDR2 FQNEAQ (reference sequence). J was trimmed by 7 bases and V by 5 bases; bases with no gene match: 9. The CDR3 totals 15 residues. The CDR3 nucleotides read TGTGCCAGCAGCCCGGAGACTAGCGGTGATAATGAGCAGTTCTTC. Translating gives CASSPETSGDNEQFF.

This sequence joins TRBV21-1 and TRBJ2-6; the table's D call TRBD1 went unverified against the DNA. TRBV21-1 has pseudogene status. The CDR3 is 17 amino acids. CDR3 coding DNA: TGTGCCAGCAGCTCCCATCGACCAACAGGGACGCCCAACGTCCTGACTTTC. Translated: CASSSHRPTGTPNVLTF.

Of note for this clone: Since no conserved phenylalanine or tryptophan closes the CDR3, a read error is the likely cause. The limits of the CDR3 on the DNA are not certain, so only TCRdb's listed CDR3 is given. The CDR3 spells CASSVEPLVPTGIR. The chain links TRBV9 to TRBJ2-2; whether TRBD2, the table's D call, matches the DNA was not checked. The CDR3 is made up of 14 amino acids, end residues included. Germline V CDR1 and CDR2: SGDLS, YYNGEE.

The chain joins TRBV5-6 to TRBJ2-3; 7 nucleotides line up with TRBD2. CDR3 length: 19 amino acids. V lost 4 bases, J lost 2 bases, and 19 bases stayed unmatched. The germline V gene has CDR1 SGHDT and CDR2 YYEEEE. For the CDR3, the DNA is TGTGCCAGCAGCCACCGGGACTATGGTATCCGGGGGAACACAGATACGCAGTATTTT. Translated: CASSHRDYGIRGNTDTQYF.

The gene calls are TRBV19 and TRBJ1-1, with 7 positions matching TRBD1. CDR3 length: 14 residues. Germline CDR1 reads LNHDA; CDR2 reads SQIVND (reference sequence). The J segment lost 5 bases and the V segment lost 5 bases, leaving 8 bases of the junction unmatched. DNA for the CDR3: TGTGCCAGTAGTGTGATCCAGGGGGGTACTGAAGCTTTCTTT. It translates to CASSVIQGGTEAFF.

In DNA, the CDR3 is TGTGCCAGCAGTGACCAAGGACAGCTTAATGAAAAACTGTTTTTT. This sequence encodes CASSDQGQLNEKLFF. This rearrangement joins TRBV2 to TRBJ1-4; possible D gene TRBD1, 6 bases. With 3 bases removed from V and 4 bases from J, the gap between germline ends came to 12 bases. This CDR3 region has 15 residues. Germline CDR1 is SNHLY and CDR2 is FYNNEI.

Notes on this clone: A junction boundary mismatches the germline segment, possibly from a read error. The chain uses TRBV5-6 and TRBJ1-5, with D maybe TRBD1 (5 bases). CDR3 length equals 14 residues. CDR1 is SGHDT, CDR2 YYEEEE, per germline. The CDR3, as DNA: TGTGCCAGCAGCTTGGGCGGGGGAAATCCGCCCCAGCATTTT. Its translation: CASSLGGGNPPQHF.

The V and J genes are TRBV30 and TRBJ2-7; no reliable D call. The V gene's germline CDR1 is GTSNPN and CDR2 SVGIG (reference sequence). The CDR3 is 11 residues long. With 2 bases removed from V and 3 bases from J, the gap between germline ends came to 5 bases. The CDR3 DNA is TGTGCCTGGAGTTCGAGCTACGAGCAGTACTTC. Translated: CAWSSSYEQYF.

J is TRBJ1-2 and V is TRBV30, with TRBD1 as a possible D gene (6 bases). V was pared by 0 bases and J by 5 bases, with 16 bases between. The CDR3 spans 15 residues. Germline values: CDR1 GTSNPN, CDR2 SVGIG (reference sequence). CDR3 region: CAWSVGFAGAYGYTF. The CDR3 DNA reads TGTGCCTGGAGTGTTGGTTTCGCGGGGGCTTATGGCTACACCTTC.

The chain carries TRBV7-2 and TRBJ1-6; a weak D match, TRBD1 (6 bases). The CDR3 has 16 residues. Trimming took off 5 bases at V and 6 bases at J, with 17 bases between the two ends. Germline V gene sequence: CDR1 SGHTA, CDR2 FQGNSA. The CDR3 coding sequence is TGTGCCAGCAGCAATACAGGGATGAGTCGTAATTCACCCCTCCACTTT. The encoded protein is CASSNTGMSRNSPLHF.